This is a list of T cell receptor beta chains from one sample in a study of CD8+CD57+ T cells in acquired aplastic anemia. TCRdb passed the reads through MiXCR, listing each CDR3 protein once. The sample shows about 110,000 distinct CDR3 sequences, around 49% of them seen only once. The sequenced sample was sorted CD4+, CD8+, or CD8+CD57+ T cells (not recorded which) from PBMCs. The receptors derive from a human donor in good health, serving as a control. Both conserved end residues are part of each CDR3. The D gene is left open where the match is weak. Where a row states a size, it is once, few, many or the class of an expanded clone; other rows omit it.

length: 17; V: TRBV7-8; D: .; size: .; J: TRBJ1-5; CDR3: CASRQSPGTGNNQPQHF; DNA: TGTGCCAGCAGACAAAGCCCAGGGACTGGGAACAATCAGCCCCAGCATTTT
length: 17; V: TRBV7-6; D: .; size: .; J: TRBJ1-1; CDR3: CASSLAPGGLANTEAFF; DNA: TGTGCCAGCAGCTTAGCGCCGGGGGGGTTAGCGAACACTGAAGCTTTCTTT
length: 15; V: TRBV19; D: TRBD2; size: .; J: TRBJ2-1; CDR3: CASRVRGRAKDEQFF; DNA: TGTGCCAGTAGAGTACGGGGGAGGGCCAAGGATGAGCAGTTCTTC
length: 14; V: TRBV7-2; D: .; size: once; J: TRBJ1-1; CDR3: CASSLGRGETEAFF; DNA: TGTGCCAGCAGCCTCGGCCGCGGGGAAACTGAAGCTTTCTTT
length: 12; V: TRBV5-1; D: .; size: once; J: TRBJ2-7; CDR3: CASSWVADEQYF; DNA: TGCGCCAGCAGTTGGGTGGCGGACGAGCAGTACTTC
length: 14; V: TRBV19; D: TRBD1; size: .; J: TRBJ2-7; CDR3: CASSQGAVSYEQYF; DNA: TGTGCCAGTAGTCAGGGGGCGGTATCCTACGAGCAGTACTTC
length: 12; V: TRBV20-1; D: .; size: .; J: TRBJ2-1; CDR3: CSASPIGVEQFF; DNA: TGCAGTGCTAGCCCCATTGGTGTTGAGCAGTTCTTC
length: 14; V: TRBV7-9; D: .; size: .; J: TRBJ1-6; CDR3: CAGNPRGRDSPLHF; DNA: TGTGCCGGAAACCCCAGGGGCAGGGATTCACCCCTCCACTTT
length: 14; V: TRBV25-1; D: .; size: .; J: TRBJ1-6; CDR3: CASSSSIMGSPLHF; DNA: TGTGCCAGCAGTTCGTCTATTATGGGTTCACCCCTCCACTTT
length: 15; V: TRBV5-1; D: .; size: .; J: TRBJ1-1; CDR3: CASSLDGRPNTEAFF; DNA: TGCGCCAGCAGCTTGGATGGACGACCGAACACTGAAGCTTTCTTT
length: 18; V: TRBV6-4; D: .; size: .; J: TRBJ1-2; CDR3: CASSDSFREPTSPYGYTF; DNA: TGTGCCAGCAGTGACTCCTTTAGGGAGCCAACCTCCCCCTATGGCTACACCTTC
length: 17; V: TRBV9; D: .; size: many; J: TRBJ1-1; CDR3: CASSVGVNRGNLAEAFF; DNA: TGTGCCAGCAGCGTAGGAGTGAATCGGGGGAATCTCGCTGAAGCTTTCTTT
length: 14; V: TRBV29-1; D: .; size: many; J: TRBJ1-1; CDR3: CSVVGQREGSEAFF; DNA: TGCAGCGTCGTGGGACAACGAGAAGGGTCTGAAGCTTTCTTT
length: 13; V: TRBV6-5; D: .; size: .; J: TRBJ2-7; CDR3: CASSFLDPNEQYF; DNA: TGTGCCAGCAGTTTCTTGGACCCTAACGAGCAGTACTTC
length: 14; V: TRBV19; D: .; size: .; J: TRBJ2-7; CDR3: CASRNPIRPYEQYF; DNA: TGTGCCAGTAGGAATCCGATCAGACCCTACGAGCAGTACTTC
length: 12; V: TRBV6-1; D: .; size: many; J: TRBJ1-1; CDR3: CASTSTTGLAFF; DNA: TGTGCCAGCACATCCACGACAGGTCTGGCTTTCTTT
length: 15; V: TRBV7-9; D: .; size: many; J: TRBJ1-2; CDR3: CASSLGDRYYYGYTF; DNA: TGTGCCAGCAGCTTAGGGGACCGCTATTACTATGGCTACACCTTC
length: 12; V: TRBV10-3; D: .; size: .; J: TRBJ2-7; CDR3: CAISAGRHEQYF; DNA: TGTGCCATCAGTGCAGGGCGGCACGAGCAGTACTTC
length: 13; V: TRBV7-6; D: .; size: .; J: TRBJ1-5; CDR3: CASSLATDQPQHF; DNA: TGTGCCAGCAGCTTAGCCACTGATCAGCCCCAGCATTTT
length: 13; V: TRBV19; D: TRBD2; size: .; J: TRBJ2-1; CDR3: CARMTSGSSEQFF; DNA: TGTGCCAGAATGACTAGCGGTAGTAGTGAGCAGTTCTTC
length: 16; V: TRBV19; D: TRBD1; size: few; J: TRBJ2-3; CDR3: CASSIGRGQGEDTQYF; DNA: TGTGCCAGTAGTATAGGACGTGGGCAGGGGGAAGATACGCAGTATTTT
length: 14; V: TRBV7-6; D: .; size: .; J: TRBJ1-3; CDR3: CASSPLASGNTIYF; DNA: TGTGCCAGCAGCCCATTAGCCTCTGGAAACACCATATATTTT
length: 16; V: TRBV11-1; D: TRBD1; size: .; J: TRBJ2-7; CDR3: CASIPGGQGALYEQYF; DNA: TGTGCCAGCATCCCCGGTGGGCAGGGGGCCCTCTACGAGCAGTACTTC
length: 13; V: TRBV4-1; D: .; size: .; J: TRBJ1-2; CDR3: CASSQDAREGYTF; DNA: TGTGCCAGCAGCCAAGATGCCCGGGAGGGCTACACCTTC
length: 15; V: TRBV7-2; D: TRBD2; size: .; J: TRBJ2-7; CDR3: CASSLVSLRELEQYF; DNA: TGTGCCAGCAGCTTAGTATCCTTGCGGGAGCTCGAGCAGTACTTC
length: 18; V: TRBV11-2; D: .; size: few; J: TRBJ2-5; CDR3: CASSPGGGGQGTLETQYF; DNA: TGTGCCAGCAGCCCGGGGGGGGGCGGACAGGGGACCCTAGAGACCCAGTACTTC
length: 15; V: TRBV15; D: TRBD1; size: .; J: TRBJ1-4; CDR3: CATSSGTGDNEKLFF; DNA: TGTGCCACCAGCAGTGGAACAGGGGATAATGAAAAACTGTTTTTT
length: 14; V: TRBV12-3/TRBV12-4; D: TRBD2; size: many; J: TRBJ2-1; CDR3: CATTGTSGNNEQFF; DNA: TGTGCCACCACCGGGACTAGCGGCAACAATGAGCAGTTCTTC
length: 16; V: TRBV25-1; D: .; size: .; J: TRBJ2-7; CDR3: CASSPPVGQSSYEQYF; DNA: TGTGCCAGCAGCCCCCCAGTCGGACAGAGCTCCTACGAGCAGTACTTC
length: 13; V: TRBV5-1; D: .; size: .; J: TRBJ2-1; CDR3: CASSLVVANEQFF; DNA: TGCGCCAGCAGCTTGGTCGTGGCGAATGAGCAGTTCTTC
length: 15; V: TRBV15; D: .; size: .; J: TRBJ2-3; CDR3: CATSRDRGSADTQYF; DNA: TGTGCCACCAGCAGAGATCGAGGGAGCGCAGATACGCAGTATTTT
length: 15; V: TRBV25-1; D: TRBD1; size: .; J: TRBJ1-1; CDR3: CASSAQDRTGAEAFF; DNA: TGTGCCAGCAGTGCGCAGGACAGGACGGGCGCTGAAGCTTTCTTT